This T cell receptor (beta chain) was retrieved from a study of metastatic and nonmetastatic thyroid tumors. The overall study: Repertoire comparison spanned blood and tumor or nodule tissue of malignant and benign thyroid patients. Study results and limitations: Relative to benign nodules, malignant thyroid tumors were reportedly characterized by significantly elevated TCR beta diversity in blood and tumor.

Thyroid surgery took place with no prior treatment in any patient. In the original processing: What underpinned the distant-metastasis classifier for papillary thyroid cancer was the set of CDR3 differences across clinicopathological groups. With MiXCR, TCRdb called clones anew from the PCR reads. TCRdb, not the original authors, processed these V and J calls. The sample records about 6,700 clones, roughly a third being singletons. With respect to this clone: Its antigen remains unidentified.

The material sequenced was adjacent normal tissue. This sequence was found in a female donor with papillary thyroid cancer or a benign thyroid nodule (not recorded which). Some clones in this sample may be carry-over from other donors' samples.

Here the CDR3 DNA reads TGTGCCAGCAGTTACAGGGTTGCCGAGCCCACAGATACGCAGTATTTT. Residues: CASSYRVAEPTDTQYF. The chain links TRBV6-2 or TRBV6-3 to TRBJ2-3, with D hard to call. This CDR3 is 16 amino acids long. Trimming took off 2 bases at V and 2 bases at J, with 14 bases between the two ends. CDR1 is MNHEY, CDR2 SVGEGT, per germline.